The 26 T cell receptor beta chains below come from one sample, sequenced in a study of blood T cells in healthy people across ages. For the second PCR, which ran for 7 to 11 cycles, a sample-barcoded 5' primer and a J-beta primer mix were used. TCRdb reprocessed the 5' RACE reads with MiXCR, giving one entry per CDR3 protein. The top ten clones hold under 15% of a sample with 950,000 to 1,200,000 distinct CDR3 sequences, under 40% of them seen once. The sequencing input was blood. All receptors come from a man aged 18 to 30 in good health.

CDR3 DNA: TGTGCCAGCAGTCCTGGGGACTTAGGGGTCCAAGAGACCCAGTACTTC. Translation gives CASSPGDLGVQETQYF. This chain links TRBV12-3 or TRBV12-4 with TRBJ2-5; a possible D gene is TRBD2 (6 bases). Trimming pared 5 bases from V and 1 base from J, leaving 17 bases between. The CDR3 contains 16 residues.

About this clonotype: At one boundary the junction diverges from the germline segment, which might be a read error. The chain has TRBV12-3 or TRBV12-4 and TRBJ2-7; tentatively, D is TRBD1 (5 bases). The CDR3 contains 13 residues. CDR3 nucleotide sequence: TGTGTCAGCAGTCTTGACAGTTCCTACGAGCAGTACTTC. It yields the protein CVSSLDSSYEQYF.

The CDR3 DNA follows: TGTGCCAGCAGCCCGACAGGGTCCTATAATTCACCCCTCCACTTT. The encoded protein is CASSPTGSYNSPLHF. The chain has TRBV11-3 and TRBJ1-6, with 7 bases fitting TRBD1. The CDR3 has 15 residues. The ends lost 5 bases at V and 1 base at J; junction bases unmatched: 2. Per germline, CDR1 SGHNT and CDR2 YENEEA.

This clonotype has a handful of counts. This rearrangement joins TRBV29-1 to TRBJ1-4, with a weak D call TRBD1 (5 bases). CDR3 length: 14 residues. Germline CDR1 reads SQVTM; CDR2 reads ANQGSEA. V lost 4 bases to trimming and J lost 3 bases, with 12 bases between them. The CDR3 coding sequence is TGCAGCGTTGTGGCAGGGACGGCTAATGAAAAACTGTTTTTT. Translating it yields CSVVAGTANEKLFF.

The chain recombines TRBV12-3 or TRBV12-4 with TRBJ1-2, with D possibly matching TRBD1 (5 bases). Trimming shortened V by 6 bases and J by 8 bases, and 19 bases separated the two germline ends. The CDR3 consists of 14 residues. The DNA for the CDR3 is TGTGCCAGCAGCCACGACAGCCCGGCAATGGGCTACACCTTC. This sequence encodes CASSHDSPAMGYTF.

V gene TRBV4-1 combines with J gene TRBJ2-3; D unresolved. This CDR3 has 14 residues. V lost 4 bases and J lost 6, with 14 bases in between. The germline CDR1 and CDR2 sequences are MGHRA and YSYEKL. The CDR3 sequence is CASSPPPTYDTQYF. For the CDR3, the DNA is TGCGCCAGCAGCCCCCCCCCCACATACGATACGCAGTATTTT.

The chain links TRBV25-1 to TRBJ2-7; D is possibly TRBD2 (6 bases). The ends were cut back, 5 bases at V and 7 bases at J, with 18 bases in the middle. CDR3 length: 14 amino acids. The V gene's germline CDR1 is MGHDK and CDR2 SYGVNS. The CDR3 loop is CASSTQAQEGEQYF. The CDR3 coding sequence is TGTGCCAGCAGTACGCAGGCTCAGGAGGGGGAGCAGTACTTC.

The chain joins TRBV7-3 to TRBJ2-4; tentative D call: TRBD1 (6 bases). CDR3 size: 15 residues. Germline V gene lookup returns CDR1 SGHTA and CDR2 FQGTGA. Trimming pared 0 bases from V and 4 bases from J, leaving 10 bases between. The CDR3 nucleotides are TGTGCCAGCAGCTTAACGGGGGCGCAGAAAAACATTCAGTACTTC. Its protein product is CASSLTGAQKNIQYF.

The J gene is TRBJ1-4, the V gene TRBV4-1, with TRBD1 identical over 7 bases. The junction had 8 bases not matched to a gene; V was cut back by 1 base and J by 6 bases. Per the germline V gene, CDR1 is MGHRA and CDR2 is YSYEKL. CDR3 size: 16 residues. CDR3 in amino acids: CASSQVKGAGDEKLFF. The CDR3 coding sequence is TGCGCCAGCAGCCAAGTTAAGGGGGCAGGGGATGAAAAACTGTTTTTT.

In this sample, this clonotype turned up once. The gene calls are TRBV5-5 and TRBJ1-2, with no clear D. V was cut by 4 bases and J by 4 bases, with 14 bases left in between. This CDR3 is 14 amino acids long. Germline-derived CDR1 and CDR2 are SGHKS and YYEKEE (reference sequence). The CDR3 nucleotides are TGTGCCAGCAGCCGGGAGGGAGAGGGCTATGGCTACACCTTC. Protein sequence: CASSREGEGYGYTF. Full variable domain (outside the CDR3, taken from reference TRBV5-5 and TRBJ1-2): DAGVTQSPTHLIKTRGQQVTLRCSPISGHKSVSWYQQVLGQGPQFIFQYYEKEERGRGNFPDRFSARQFPNYSSELNVNALLLGDSALYLCASSREGEGYGYTFGSGTRLTVV.

The V call is TRBV12-3 or TRBV12-4, the J call TRBJ1-2; maybe TRBD1 (6 bases). Trimming pared 5 bases from V and 8 bases from J, leaving 15 bases between. The CDR3 extends over 13 amino acids. CDR3 region: CASSAGVPGGYTF. The CDR3 DNA sequence: TGTGCCAGCAGTGCAGGGGTTCCTGGCGGCTACACCTTC.

V is TRBV28 and J is TRBJ1-5; maybe TRBD1 (5 bases). Per germline, CDR1 MDHEN and CDR2 SYDVKM. Deletions cut 5 bases from V and 6 bases from J, with 17 bases between. This CDR3 has 15 residues. The CDR3 DNA reads as TGTGCCAGCAGTCGGGACGGGCGGGTCAGTCAGCCCCAGCATTTT. This codes for CASSRDGRVSQPQHF. Variable domain in full (rest from reference TRBV28 and TRBJ1-5): DVKVTQSSRYLVKRTGEKVFLECVQDMDHENMFWYRQDPGLGLRLIYFSYDVKMKEKGDIPEGYSVSREKKERFSLILESASTNQTSMYLCASSRDGRVSQPQHFGDGTRLSIL.

The rearrangement links TRBV7-9 to TRBJ2-3; D possibly uses TRBD1 or TRBD2 (6 bases each). Deletions cut 2 bases from V and 5 bases from J, with 14 bases between. Germline CDR1 is SEHNR and CDR2 is FQNEAQ (reference sequence). The CDR3 has 15 residues. The chain's CDR3 is CASSLYGGEGDTQYF. CDR3 coding DNA: TGTGCCAGCAGCTTATACGGGGGCGAGGGAGATACGCAGTATTTT.

With respect to this clonotype: A junction end diverges from the germline sequence, so it may reflect a read error. This sequence joins TRBV6-5 and TRBJ1-1; D unresolved. Germline assignment: CDR1 MNHEY and CDR2 SVGAGI. The CDR3 loop spans 14 amino acids. Here the CDR3 DNA reads TGTGCCAGCAGTGACTCGAGTTCAGGACCTGAAGCTTTCTTT. This encodes CASSDSSSGPEAFF.

As to this clonotype: Germline is not matched at one junction end, which may reflect a read error. The genes are TRBV11-3 and TRBJ2-2; D is possibly TRBD2 (5 bases). This CDR3 spans 16 amino acids. Germline loops: CDR1 SGHNT, CDR2 YENEEA. CDR3 sequence: CASSLSATVNTGELFF. The CDR3 DNA reads TGTGCCAGCAGCTTGAGTGCGACGGTGAACACCGGGGAACTGTTTTTT.

The rearrangement uses TRBV6-2 or TRBV6-3 and TRBJ2-6; 9 nucleotides agree with TRBD1. The CDR3 is 14 amino acids. The germline V gene encodes CDR1 MNHEY and CDR2 SVGEGT. J gave up 1 base and V 9 bases, and 1 base lay outside the gene matches. CDR3 sequence reads: CASGQGSGANVLTF. The CDR3, as DNA: TGTGCCAGTGGACAGGGGTCTGGGGCCAACGTCCTGACTTTC.

This clonotype was seen only a few times. V is TRBV3-1 and J is TRBJ2-3; 9 bases map to TRBD2. V shed 1 base and J 0 bases; nucleotides not matched to a gene: 5. This CDR3 spans 17 amino acids. From germline, CDR1 is LGHDT and CDR2 YNNKEL (reference sequence). CDR3 nucleotides: TGTGCCAGCAGCCAAGCTAGCGGGGCGTCTAGCACAGATACGCAGTATTTT. This codes for CASSQASGASSTDTQYF.

The genes are TRBV4-3 and TRBJ1-2; D ambiguous. Trimming took 0 bases from V and 9 from J, leaving 14 bases between them. Per the germline V gene, CDR1 is LGHNA and CDR2 is YSLEER. This CDR3 has 14 amino acids. The CDR3 is CASSQERSGSRYTF. CDR3 in DNA: TGCGCCAGCAGCCAAGAAAGGAGTGGCAGTCGCTACACCTTC.

There are a few counts of this clonotype. This sequence joins TRBV20-1 and TRBJ2-3; a weak D match, TRBD1 (6 bases). Trimming shortened V by 3 bases and J by 0 bases, and 16 bases separated the two germline ends. This CDR3 has 16 residues. CDR1 is DFQATT, CDR2 SNEGSKA, per germline (reference sequence). The CDR3 coding sequence is TGCAGTGCTAGGGGACAAACCTGGGGAAGCACAGATACGCAGTATTTT. This sequence encodes CSARGQTWGSTDTQYF.

This clonotype has just a few counts. J is TRBJ2-2 and V is TRBV7-9; D gene ambiguous. The germline V gene has CDR1 SEHNR and CDR2 FQNEAQ (reference sequence). CDR3 length: 16 amino acids. V was clipped by 5 bases and J by 4 bases, with 17 bases between them. CDR3 amino acids: CASSHSRILGTGELFF. Written as DNA, the CDR3 is TGTGCCAGCAGCCATTCTCGGATTTTGGGCACCGGGGAGCTGTTTTTT.

There are a few counts of this clonotype. The chain has TRBV7-8 and TRBJ2-3; D is perhaps TRBD1 (5 bases). Trimming removed 5 bases from V and 12 bases from J, with 12 bases in between. The germline V gene encodes CDR1 SGHVS and CDR2 FQNEAQ. CDR3 length: 11 residues. In nucleotides, the CDR3 is TGTGCCAGCAGCCTAGGACACGGACAGTATTTT. Amino acids: CASSLGHGQYF.

The chain joins TRBV10-3 to TRBJ1-1; 8 bases match TRBD1. Trimming at V came to 5 bases and at J to 4 bases, leaving 3 bases not matched to a gene. The CDR3 extends over 13 amino acids. Germline V CDR1 and CDR2: ENHRY, SYGVKD. The CDR3 sequence: CAISPTGGTEAFF. CDR3 nucleotide sequence: TGTGCCATCAGTCCTACAGGGGGCACTGAAGCTTTCTTT.

The V and J genes are TRBV7-8 and TRBJ1-2; D is unresolved. V dropped 5 bases and J dropped 6 bases, with 13 bases sitting between them. Germline assignment: CDR1 SGHVS and CDR2 FQNEAQ. The CDR3 runs to 13 residues. The CDR3 loop reads CASSPEIRDGYTF. In DNA form, the CDR3 reads TGTGCCAGCAGCCCGGAGATACGGGATGGCTACACCTTC.

This clonotype was seen only a few times. This chain joins TRBV20-1 and TRBJ2-1, with 12 bases lining up with TRBD2. Germline lookup yields CDR1 DFQATT and CDR2 SNEGSKA (reference sequence). CDR3 length: 14 amino acids. The V gene end was trimmed by 4 bases and the J gene end by 6 bases; junction bases not matched to a gene: 4. CDR3 sequence (DNA): TGCAGTGCTACGACTAGCGGGGGCCTCAATGAGCAGTTCTTC. As protein: CSATTSGGLNEQFF.

The chain uses TRBV20-1 and TRBJ2-7; maybe TRBD2 (5 bases). The end of the DNA aligns better with TRBJ2-5, so the J call may be wrong. The V gene's germline CDR1 is DFQATT and CDR2 SNEGSKA (reference sequence). The CDR3 length is 13 residues. This CDR3 reads CSAGLWTLATQYF. CDR3 nucleotides: TGCAGTGCTGGGCTATGGACTCTTGCGACCCAGTACTTC.

This clonotype was seen only a few times. The rearrangement uses TRBV12-3 or TRBV12-4 and TRBJ2-5; D possibly corresponds to TRBD1 (5 bases). Deletions cut 4 bases from V and 5 bases from J, with 17 bases between. This CDR3 has 15 amino acids. The CDR3 loop reads CASSSPGQGWETQYF. CDR3 nucleotides: TGTGCCAGCAGTTCGCCAGGGCAGGGTTGGGAGACCCAGTACTTC.